The 25 T cell receptor beta chains below all came from one sample that was sequenced in a study of Ad26.COV2.S vaccination and SARS-CoV-2 variants. TCRdb's copy holds only in-frame clones and misses some; the assay was immunoSEQ multiplex PCR. The table lists about 180,000 clones, around 85% of them singletons. Source: peripheral blood, taken after recovery from COVID-19. These receptors all stem from a human donor who had recovered from COVID-19.

The chain employs TRBV5-4 and TRBJ1-6; 11 bases map to TRBD1. This CDR3 spans 15 amino acids. V was clipped by 4 bases and J by 10 bases; unmatched bases: 7. Germline V CDR1 and CDR2: SGHNT, YYREEE (reference sequence). This CDR3 reads CASSTGQGALSPLHF. In DNA form, the CDR3 reads TGTGCCAGCAGCACCGGACAGGGGGCATTGTCACCCCTCCACTTT.

The genes are TRBV28 and TRBJ2-3, with D possibly TRBD2 on 7 matching bases. CDR3 length: 17 residues. V shed 3 bases and J shed 5 bases, with 21 bases lying between them. Germline V CDR1 and CDR2: MDHEN, SYDVKM. This CDR3 is CASSFLPSRGGGDTQYF. The CDR3 DNA reads as TGTGCCAGCAGTTTCCTACCCTCCAGGGGCGGGGGAGATACGCAGTATTTT.

The chain employs TRBV2 and TRBJ2-5; D unclear. The germline V and J ends were trimmed by 6 bases and 2 bases, with 13 bases remaining between them. The CDR3 extends over 14 amino acids. Per the germline V gene, CDR1 is SNHLY and CDR2 is FYNNEI. DNA for the CDR3: TGTGCCAGCAGGTGGATAGGGAATCAAGAGACCCAGTACTTC. Its protein is CASRWIGNQETQYF.

The V and J genes are TRBV7-6 and TRBJ2-7; no clear D. Germline assignment: CDR1 SGHVS and CDR2 FNYEAQ. Trimming removed 4 bases from V and 0 bases from J, with 7 bases in between. The CDR3 consists of 13 residues. The DNA of the CDR3 is TGTGCCAGCAGCTCCGGGCCCTCCTACGAGCAGTACTTC. It translates to CASSSGPSYEQYF.

The rearrangement links TRBV29-1 to TRBJ1-1; D remains ambiguous. V shed 8 bases and J shed 4 bases, with 5 bases lying between them. This CDR3 region has 9 residues. Per the germline V gene, CDR1 is SQVTM and CDR2 is ANQGSEA. The CDR3, as DNA: TGCAGCACGAGCACTGAAGCTTTCTTT. Protein: CSTSTEAFF.

The rearrangement links TRBV6-5 to TRBJ1-6; the D gene is possibly TRBD1 (6 bases). The CDR3 is 15 residues long. Germline V CDR1 and CDR2: MNHEY, SVGAGI. Trimming took 5 bases from V and 5 from J, leaving 13 bases between them. The CDR3 DNA follows: TGTGCCAGCAGTACGGGGTGGGGGCATAATTCACCCCTCCACTTT. It yields the protein CASSTGWGHNSPLHF.

This clone has more than one count but fewer than ten. The V gene is TRBV2, the J gene TRBJ2-7; weak D call: TRBD2 (5 bases). This CDR3 is built from 18 residues. CDR1 is SNHLY, CDR2 FYNNEI, per germline. Trimming removed 3 bases from V and 2 bases from J, with 23 bases in between. For the CDR3, the DNA is TGTGCCAGCAGTGAGGAGGTGGGGTGGTCGACGCCAACCTACGAGCAGTACTTC. Encoded protein: CASSEEVGWSTPTYEQYF.

The chain couples TRBV5-1 to TRBJ2-7; D is unclear. The ends were cut back, 0 bases at V and 0 bases at J, with 10 bases in the middle. CDR1 is SGHRS and CDR2 is YFSETQ in the germline V gene. The CDR3 is 15 residues long. In nucleotides, the CDR3 is TGCGCCAGCAGCTTGGCACCGACTGGCTCCTACGAGCAGTACTTC. Protein sequence: CASSLAPTGSYEQYF.

This sequence joins TRBV30 and TRBJ2-3; 7 nucleotides align to TRBD2. Trimming at V came to 3 bases and at J to 14 bases, leaving 11 bases not matched to a gene. Germline V gene sequence: CDR1 GTSNPN, CDR2 SVGIG (reference sequence). This CDR3 contains 12 residues. Here the CDR3 reads CAWSATSAARYF. CDR3 coding DNA: TGTGCCTGGAGCGCAACTAGCGCCGCCCGGTATTTT.

The rearrangement joins TRBV28 to TRBJ2-7, with D tentatively TRBD1 or TRBD2 (5 bases each). Deletions cut 5 bases from V and 8 bases from J, with 19 bases between. Looked up from germline, CDR1 is MDHEN and CDR2 is SYDVKM. This CDR3 has 14 amino acids. CDR3 sequence reads: CASSPAGGYDKQYF. CDR3 DNA sequence: TGTGCCAGCAGTCCGGCTGGGGGATACGATAAGCAGTACTTC.

The chain has TRBV13 and TRBJ1-1, with unresolved D. This CDR3 is 14 amino acids long. Germline lookup yields CDR1 PRHDT and CDR2 FYEKMQ (reference sequence). Trimming pared 3 bases from V and 0 bases from J, leaving 8 bases between. This chain's CDR3 is CASSFSPMNTEAFF. The DNA of the CDR3 is TGTGCCAGCAGCTTCTCTCCTATGAACACTGAAGCTTTCTTT.

This clone was detected only a few times. V gene TRBV6-5 combines with J gene TRBJ2-7; the D is unclear. V gave up 5 bases and J gave up 2 bases, with 10 bases separating them. The germline CDR1 and CDR2 sequences are MNHEY and SVGAGI. CDR3 length: 13 residues. CDR3 nucleotides: TGTGCCAGCAGTCTCCTGCCGGCCTACGAGCAGTACTTC. Translating gives CASSLLPAYEQYF.

This chain links TRBV24-1 with TRBJ2-3; weak D call: TRBD1 (6 bases). V lost 2 bases and J 5 bases, leaving 16 bases between the germline ends. The CDR3 loop spans 16 amino acids. Per germline, CDR1 KGHDR and CDR2 SFDVKD. The CDR3 loop is CATSDYGRGSGDTQYF. The CDR3 DNA reads TGTGCCACCAGTGATTATGGCAGGGGATCAGGAGATACGCAGTATTTT.

V is TRBV15 and J is TRBJ2-7, with D possibly TRBD2 on 6 matching bases. V lost 0 bases to trimming and J lost 2 bases, with 14 bases between them. The germline gives CDR1 LNHNV, CDR2 YYDKDF (reference sequence). The CDR3 totals 16 residues. This chain's CDR3 is CATSRDRGSGTYEQYF. The CDR3 DNA reads as TGTGCCACCAGCAGAGATCGGGGTAGCGGAACCTACGAGCAGTACTTC.

The chain recombines TRBV19 with TRBJ2-1, with D perhaps matching TRBD2 (5 bases). The CDR3 has 16 amino acids. Germline V CDR1 and CDR2: LNHDA, SQIVND (reference sequence). V was pared by 2 bases and J by 4 bases, with 15 bases between. CDR3 bases: TGTGCCAGTAGTATATCCGGAGGCCCCTCTTACAATGAGCAGTTCTTC. Translating gives CASSISGGPSYNEQFF.

The chain joins TRBV11-1 to TRBJ2-7; 12 bases agree with TRBD1. The junction had 6 bases not matched to a gene; V was cut back by 5 bases and J by 4 bases. Germline V gene lookup returns CDR1 SGHAT and CDR2 FQDESV (reference sequence). The CDR3 sequence is 15 residues long. This chain's CDR3 is CASSQGTGGEYEQYF. In DNA, the CDR3 is TGTGCCAGCAGCCAGGGGACAGGGGGCGAGTACGAGCAGTACTTC.

The chain has TRBV7-9 and TRBJ1-4; D might be TRBD1 (6 bases). The CDR3 consists of 13 residues. Trimming shortened V by 6 bases and J by 10 bases, and 15 bases separated the two germline ends. The germline V gene encodes CDR1 SEHNR and CDR2 FQNEAQ (reference sequence). The CDR3 spells CASRWGAERKLFF. The CDR3 DNA is TGTGCCAGCAGGTGGGGGGCGGAGAGAAAACTGTTTTTT.

The V gene is TRBV5-6, the J gene TRBJ1-6; D is unresolved. Germline CDR1 SGHDT, CDR2 YYEEEE. The CDR3 spans 13 residues. Trimming pared 2 bases from V and 11 bases from J, leaving 11 bases between. DNA for the CDR3: TGTGCCAGCAGCTTTAGGTCGGAGGCACCCCTCCACTTT. The encoded protein is CASSFRSEAPLHF.

A few counts support this clone. V usage is TRBV7-3 and J usage is TRBJ2-2, with 7 bases aligning to TRBD2. There are 15 residues in the CDR3. Germline-derived CDR1 and CDR2 are SGHTA and FQGTGA. V lost 7 bases to trimming and J lost 0 bases; unmatched junction nucleotides: 5. CDR3 amino acids: CASKPGLANTGELFF. CDR3 coding DNA: TGTGCCAGCAAACCCGGACTAGCGAACACCGGGGAGCTGTTTTTT.

The V and J genes are TRBV7-9 and TRBJ2-7; 7 bases map to TRBD2. V trimming: 5 bases; J trimming: 7 bases; junction bases outside the gene matches: 11. The length of the CDR3 is 14 residues. Germline assignment: CDR1 SEHNR and CDR2 FQNEAQ (reference sequence). CDR3 protein: CASSRSALGREQYF. The CDR3 DNA follows: TGTGCCAGCAGCAGGAGCGCCCTCGGGAGGGAGCAGTACTTC.

The rearrangement uses TRBV6-4 and TRBJ1-1; D call uncertain. The CDR3 spans 15 residues. The germline V and J ends were trimmed by 2 bases and 4 bases, with 14 bases remaining between them. CDR1 is MRHNA, CDR2 SNTAGT, per germline. The CDR3 region has the DNA TGTGCCAGCAGTGACATCGGCCATAGGAGCACTGAAGCTTTCTTT. Its translation is CASSDIGHRSTEAFF.

The chain recombines TRBV5-1 with TRBJ2-1; 7 bases align to TRBD2. This CDR3 has 16 amino acids. Germline lookup yields CDR1 SGHRS and CDR2 YFSETQ. Losses at the gene ends were 3 bases for V and 2 bases for J; bases not matched to a gene: 8. The CDR3 reads CASSSTSVRPYNEQFF. The CDR3 DNA reads as TGCGCCAGCAGCTCTACTAGCGTAAGGCCCTACAATGAGCAGTTCTTC.

This sequence joins TRBV2 and TRBJ1-2; D is ambiguous. This CDR3 region has 13 residues. CDR1 and CDR2 from the germline V gene are SNHLY and FYNNEI. Trimming took off 4 bases at V and 1 base at J, with 7 bases between the two ends. The CDR3 is CASSGDINYGYTF. The CDR3 DNA reads as TGTGCCAGCAGTGGGGATATTAACTATGGCTACACCTTC.

The chain uses TRBV28 and TRBJ1-4; D unresolved. CDR3 length: 14 residues. CDR1 and CDR2 (germline): MDHEN, SYDVKM. Trimming left V 3 bases short and J 0 bases short, with 5 bases between. The CDR3 nucleotides read TGTGCCAGCAGTTTCGATGCAACTAATGAAAAACTGTTTTTT. Translated: CASSFDATNEKLFF. The complete variable domain, with remaining parts taken from reference TRBV28 and TRBJ1-4, reads DVKVTQSSRYLVKRTGEKVFLECVQDMDHENMFWYRQDPGLGLRLIYFSYDVKMKEKGDIPEGYSVSREKKERFSLILESASTNQTSMYLCASSFDATNEKLFFGSGTQLSVL.

The chain has TRBV5-1 and TRBJ1-6, with a weak D call TRBD1 (5 bases). Trimming took 4 bases from V and 14 from J, leaving 22 bases between them. Germline V gene sequence: CDR1 SGHRS, CDR2 YFSETQ. The CDR3 length is 15 residues. Here the CDR3 DNA reads TGCGCCAGCAGCGGATCCAGGGAATTCCCCGGTACCCTCCACTTT. Translated: CASSGSREFPGTLHF.